This section outlines one T cell receptor (beta chain) sequence together with its context. This clonotype occurred many times. Its antigen remains undetermined. No much larger clone is present one base from it, and per-base qualities are unavailable. The record originates from a study of prognosis after radiotherapy for stage I lung cancer (dated by TCRdb to the early 2020s). Context from the whole study: Roughly 20 stage I NSCLC patients were enrolled in Nanjing, China, between 2018 and January 2019. Peripheral blood TCR beta repertoires were profiled in stage I NSCLC patients before and after stereotactic body radiotherapy, and the study then linked these repertoires to distant failure. Around 13 patients presented with newly diagnosed primary stage I lung tumors, and roughly five carried oligometastatic NSCLC following surgical resection of the primary tumor. SBRT was not combined with any concurrent therapy in any patient. Image-guided IMRT or VMAT was used to deliver SBRT in 3 to 5 fractions at a biologically effective dose of at least 100 Gy. Every patient was deemed medically inoperable, approximately eleven because of comorbidities and six to eight because they refused surgery. Squamous cell carcinoma histology was identified in more than 5 patients, and adenocarcinoma histology was identified in about 12 patients. Ages in the cohort of approximately 13 men and 6 women ranged from roughly 53 to 84 years, with a median of 74. The study sequenced about 40 blood samples from 19 patients, one before and one after SBRT per patient. Distant metastases were developed by four of the 19 patients after SBRT, at a median of about 7 months, whereas no significant progression was observed in the other 15 patients.

Results the study describes overall, beyond this receptor: Differences by metastasis status were reportedly seen in TRBV and TRBJ usage frequencies, involving two V genes at baseline and, after SBRT, nine V genes and two J genes. The small cohort and short follow-up limited the study, so independent validation of the findings is needed. Tumor specificity of expanded TCR clones was not determined. Post-SBRT Shannon entropy and its change from baseline were lower in patients who developed distant metastases; baseline Shannon entropy was not associated with metastases. A decrease in unique TCR clone counts was observed after SBRT (median about 9,400 before versus several thousand after; Wilcoxon paired P=0.011). No adjustment for multiple comparisons was applied to any of the reported P values.

The germline V gene supplies CDR1 SGHTA and CDR2 FQGNSA. Its CDR3 holds 14 amino acids, cysteine through phenylalanine. Only the CDR3 region is kept as DNA, spanning 42 bases read in frame from base 1. Trimming accounts for 5 bases at V and 2 bases at J, while the number of junction bases matched to no gene is 4. Two rounds of multiplex PCR were used to amplify the TCR beta CDR3 region from genomic DNA. In the first round of PCR, primers specific to each TRBV and TRBJ gene were used, and the primer sequences are filed in Chinese patent CN105087789A. Universal primers were used in the second PCR round. The Roche High Pure PCR Template Preparation Kit was used to extract genomic DNA from the frozen PBMCs. Paired-end sequencing with 151 bp reads was performed on the libraries using an Illumina HiSeq 3000. The authors processed their data as follows. Raw reads lacking the multiplex PCR primer sequences were removed with CutAdapt. PEAR was used to merge high-quality paired reads into contigs. TRB V, D and J gene segments were assigned to each contig with MiXCR by alignment to reference sequences. To remove sequencing errors, CDR3 sequences were clustered according to base quality and sequence similarity. Shannon entropy, normalized by the natural log of the productive TCR sequence number, served as the measure of diversity. One minus Shannon entropy divided by the natural log of the number of unique clonotypes was used as the definition of clonality. Using the Youden index from ROC curves, the researchers picked the repertoire-metric cut-offs for progression-free survival, and all analyses were carried out in R 3.5.3. Using fastp trimming at Q25 and MiXCR clonotype assembly, TCRdb reanalyzed the public sequencing data and kept in-frame beta chains. Every CDR3 protein is listed once, alongside the most common genes and DNA of its rows. TCRdb assigned the V and J calls; the authors' analysis was not used. In this sample the table shows more than 30,000 distinct CDR3 sequences, approximately 30% of which occur a single time. Clones ranked in the top ten supply 30% to 35% of the sample.

All patients had node-negative disease on CT and PET/CT, and none had a history of other malignancies or prior chemotherapy or radiotherapy. At each of two time points, around 6.5 milliliters of peripheral venous blood were collected in EDTA tubes. PBMCs were isolated by Ficoll-Paque Plus density-gradient centrifugation. Immediately after collection, samples were stored at -80 degrees C until analysis. This TCR was sampled from a donor aged 50 or older with non-small cell lung cancer. The chain was built from TRBV7-2 and TRBJ2-7, with 9 bases aligning to TRBD2. The sequences come from PBMCs, collected before or after stereotactic body radiation therapy (not recorded which). The DNA is as follows: TGTGCCAGCAGCCCCTGGACTAGCGCCTACGAGCAGTACTTC. It translates to CASSPWTSAYEQYF.